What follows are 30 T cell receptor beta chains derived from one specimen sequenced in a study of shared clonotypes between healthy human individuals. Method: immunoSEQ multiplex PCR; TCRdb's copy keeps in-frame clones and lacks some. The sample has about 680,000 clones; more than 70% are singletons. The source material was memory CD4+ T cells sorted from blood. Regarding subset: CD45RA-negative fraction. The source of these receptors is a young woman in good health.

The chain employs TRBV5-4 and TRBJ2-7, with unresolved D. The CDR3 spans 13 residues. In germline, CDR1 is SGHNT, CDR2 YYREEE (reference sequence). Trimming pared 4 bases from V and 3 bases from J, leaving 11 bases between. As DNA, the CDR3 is TGTGCCAGCAGCCTCAACAGAGACTACGAGCAGTACTTC. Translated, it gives CASSLNRDYEQYF.

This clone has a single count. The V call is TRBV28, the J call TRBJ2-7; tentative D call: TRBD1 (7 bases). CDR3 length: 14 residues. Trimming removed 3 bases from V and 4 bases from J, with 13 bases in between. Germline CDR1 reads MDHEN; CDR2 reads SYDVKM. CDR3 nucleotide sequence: TGTGCCAGCAGTTTGAGGAGGGGGCCTTACGAGCAGTACTTC. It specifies CASSLRRGPYEQYF.

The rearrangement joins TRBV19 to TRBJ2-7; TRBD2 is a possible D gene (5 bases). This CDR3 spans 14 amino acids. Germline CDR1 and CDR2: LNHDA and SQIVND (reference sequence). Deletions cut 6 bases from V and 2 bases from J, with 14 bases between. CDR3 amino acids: CASRSGRPPYEQYF. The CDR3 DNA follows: TGTGCCAGTAGGAGCGGACGCCCCCCCTACGAGCAGTACTTC.

CDR3 in amino acids: CASSRRTGRNTEAFF. The CDR3 DNA reads as TGTGCCAGCAGCAGACGGACAGGGAGGAACACTGAAGCTTTCTTT. The chain recombines TRBV27 with TRBJ1-1; 8 positions match TRBD1. V shed 6 bases, J shed 1 base, and the junction held 7 bases outside the gene matches. CDR3 length equals 15 residues. Germline V gene data show CDR1 as MNHEY and CDR2 as SMNVEV (reference sequence).

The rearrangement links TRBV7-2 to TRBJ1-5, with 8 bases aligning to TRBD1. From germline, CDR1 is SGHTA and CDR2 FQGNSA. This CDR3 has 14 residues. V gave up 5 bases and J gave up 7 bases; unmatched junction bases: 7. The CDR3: CASSRSRGQQPQHF. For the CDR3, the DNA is TGTGCCAGCAGCCGGAGCAGGGGGCAGCAGCCCCAGCATTTT. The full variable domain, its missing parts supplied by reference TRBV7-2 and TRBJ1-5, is GAGVSQSPSNKVTEKGKDVELRCDPISGHTALYWYRQSLGQGLEFLIYFQGNSAPDKSGLPSDRFSAERTGGSVSTLTIQRTQQEDSAVYLCASSRSRGQQPQHFGDGTRLSIL.

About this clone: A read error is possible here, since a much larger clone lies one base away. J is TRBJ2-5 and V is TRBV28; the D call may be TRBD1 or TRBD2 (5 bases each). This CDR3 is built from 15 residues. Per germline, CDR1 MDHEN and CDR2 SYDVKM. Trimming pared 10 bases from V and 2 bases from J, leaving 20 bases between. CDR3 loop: CANRRIGAGQETQYF. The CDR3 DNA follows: TGTGCCAACAGGAGGATAGGGGCAGGTCAAGAGACCCAGTACTTC. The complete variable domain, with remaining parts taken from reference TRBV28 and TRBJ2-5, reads DVKVTQSSRYLVKRTGEKVFLECVQDMDHENMFWYRQDPGLGLRLIYFSYDVKMKEKGDIPEGYSVSREKKERFSLILESASTNQTSMYLCANRRIGAGQETQYFGPGTRLLVL.

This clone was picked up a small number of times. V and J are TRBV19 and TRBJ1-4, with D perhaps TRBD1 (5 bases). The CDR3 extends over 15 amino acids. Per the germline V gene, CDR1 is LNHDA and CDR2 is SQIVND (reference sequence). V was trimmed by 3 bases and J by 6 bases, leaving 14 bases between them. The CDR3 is CASSIMAATDEKLFF. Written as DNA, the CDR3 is TGTGCCAGTAGTATCATGGCAGCGACAGATGAAAAACTGTTTTTT. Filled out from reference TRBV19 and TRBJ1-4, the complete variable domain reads DGGITQSPKYLFRKEGQNVTLSCEQNLNHDAMYWYRQDPGQGLRLIYYSQIVNDFQKGDIAEGYSVSREKKESFPLTVTSAQKNPTAFYLCASSIMAATDEKLFFGSGTQLSVL.

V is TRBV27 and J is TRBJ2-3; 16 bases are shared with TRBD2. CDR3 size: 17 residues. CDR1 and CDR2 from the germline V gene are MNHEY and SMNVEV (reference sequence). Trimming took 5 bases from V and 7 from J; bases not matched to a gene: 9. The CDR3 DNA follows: TGTGCCAGCAGTCCACCGGGACTAGCGGGAGGGAGGAATACGCAGTATTTT. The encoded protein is CASSPPGLAGGRNTQYF.

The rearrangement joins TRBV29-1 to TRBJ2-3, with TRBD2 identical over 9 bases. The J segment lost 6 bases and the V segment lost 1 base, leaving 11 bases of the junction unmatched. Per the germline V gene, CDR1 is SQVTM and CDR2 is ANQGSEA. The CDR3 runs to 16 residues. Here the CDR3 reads CSVEVSSGDEGDTQYF. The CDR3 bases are TGCAGCGTTGAAGTGTCTAGCGGGGATGAGGGGGATACGCAGTATTTT.

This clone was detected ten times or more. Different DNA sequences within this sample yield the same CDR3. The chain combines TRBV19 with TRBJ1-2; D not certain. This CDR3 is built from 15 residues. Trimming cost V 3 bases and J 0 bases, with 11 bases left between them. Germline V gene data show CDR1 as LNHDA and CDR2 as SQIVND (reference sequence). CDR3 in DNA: TGTGCCAGTAGTATTTCCGGCAGATCTAACTATGGCTACACCTTC. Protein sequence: CASSISGRSNYGYTF.

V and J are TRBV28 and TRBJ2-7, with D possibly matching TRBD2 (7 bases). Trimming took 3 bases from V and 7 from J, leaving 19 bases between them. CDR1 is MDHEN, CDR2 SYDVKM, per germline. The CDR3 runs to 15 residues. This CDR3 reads CASSLRSGGLREQYF. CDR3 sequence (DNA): TGTGCCAGCAGTTTGCGGTCCGGGGGGCTGAGGGAGCAGTACTTC. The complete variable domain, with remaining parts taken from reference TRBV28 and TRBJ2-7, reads DVKVTQSSRYLVKRTGEKVFLECVQDMDHENMFWYRQDPGLGLRLIYFSYDVKMKEKGDIPEGYSVSREKKERFSLILESASTNQTSMYLCASSLRSGGLREQYFGPGTRLTVT.

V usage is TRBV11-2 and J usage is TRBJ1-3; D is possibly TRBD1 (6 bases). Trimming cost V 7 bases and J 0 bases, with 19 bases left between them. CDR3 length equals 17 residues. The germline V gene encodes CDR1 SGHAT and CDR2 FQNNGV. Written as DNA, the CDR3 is TGTGCCAGCACCCCGCGCCAGGGGCGAAGCTCTGGAAACACCATATATTTT. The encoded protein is CASTPRQGRSSGNTIYF.

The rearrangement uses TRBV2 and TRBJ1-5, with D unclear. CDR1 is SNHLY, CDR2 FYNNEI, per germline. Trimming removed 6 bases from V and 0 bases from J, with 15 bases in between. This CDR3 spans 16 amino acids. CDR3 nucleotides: TGTGCCAGCAGATTACAATCGGGGTATAGCAATCAGCCCCAGCATTTT. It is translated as CASRLQSGYSNQPQHF.

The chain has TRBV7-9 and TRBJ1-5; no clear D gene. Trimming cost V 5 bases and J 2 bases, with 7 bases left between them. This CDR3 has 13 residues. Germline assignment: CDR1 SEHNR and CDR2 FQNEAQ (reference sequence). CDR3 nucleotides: TGTGCCAGCAGCGCCGGGGGCAATCAGCCCCAGCATTTT. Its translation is CASSAGGNQPQHF.

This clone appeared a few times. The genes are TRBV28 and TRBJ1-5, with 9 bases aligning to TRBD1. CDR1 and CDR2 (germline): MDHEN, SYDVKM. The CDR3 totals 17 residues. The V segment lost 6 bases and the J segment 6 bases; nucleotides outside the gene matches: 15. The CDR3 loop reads CASSLGTGLGRTQPQHF. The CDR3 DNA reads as TGTGCCAGCAGCCTAGGGACAGGGCTCGGAAGGACTCAGCCCCAGCATTTT.

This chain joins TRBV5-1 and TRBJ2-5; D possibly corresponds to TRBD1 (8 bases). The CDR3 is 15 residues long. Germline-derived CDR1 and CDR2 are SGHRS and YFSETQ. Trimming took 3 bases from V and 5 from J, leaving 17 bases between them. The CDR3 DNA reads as TGCGCCAGCAGCTCCGGACAGGGAGGGGTGGAGACCCAGTACTTC. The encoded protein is CASSSGQGGVETQYF.

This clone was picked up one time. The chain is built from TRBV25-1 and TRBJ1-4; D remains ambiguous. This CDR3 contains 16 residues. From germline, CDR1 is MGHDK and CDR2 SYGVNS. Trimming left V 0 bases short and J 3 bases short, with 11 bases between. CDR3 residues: CASSEYVGLSNEKLFF. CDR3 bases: TGTGCCAGCAGTGAATATGTCGGACTGTCTAATGAAAAACTGTTTTTT. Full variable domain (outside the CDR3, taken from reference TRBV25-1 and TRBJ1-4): EADIYQTPRYLVIGTGKKITLECSQTMGHDKMYWYQQDPGMELHLIHYSYGVNSTEKGDLSSESTVSRIRTEHFPLTLESARPSHTSQYLCASSEYVGLSNEKLFFGSGTQLSVL.

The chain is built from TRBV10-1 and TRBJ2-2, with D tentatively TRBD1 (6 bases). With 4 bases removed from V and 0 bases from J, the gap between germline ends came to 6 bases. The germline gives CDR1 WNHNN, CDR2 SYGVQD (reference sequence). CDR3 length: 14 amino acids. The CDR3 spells CASSAGANTGELFF. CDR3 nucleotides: TGCGCCAGCAGTGCAGGGGCGAACACCGGGGAGCTGTTTTTT.

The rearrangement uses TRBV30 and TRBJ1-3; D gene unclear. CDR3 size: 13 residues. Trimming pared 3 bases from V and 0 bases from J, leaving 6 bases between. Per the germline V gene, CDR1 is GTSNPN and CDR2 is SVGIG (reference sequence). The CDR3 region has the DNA TGTGCCTGGAGATATAACTCTGGAAACACCATATATTTT. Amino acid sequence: CAWRYNSGNTIYF.

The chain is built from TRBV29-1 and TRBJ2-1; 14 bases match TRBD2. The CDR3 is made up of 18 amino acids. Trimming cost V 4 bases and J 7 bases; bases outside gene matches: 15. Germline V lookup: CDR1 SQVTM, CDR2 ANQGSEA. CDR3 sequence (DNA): TGCAGCGTTGGGGGACTAGCGGGAGCCTACAAAGCACAGAATGAGCAGTTCTTC. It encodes CSVGGLAGAYKAQNEQFF.

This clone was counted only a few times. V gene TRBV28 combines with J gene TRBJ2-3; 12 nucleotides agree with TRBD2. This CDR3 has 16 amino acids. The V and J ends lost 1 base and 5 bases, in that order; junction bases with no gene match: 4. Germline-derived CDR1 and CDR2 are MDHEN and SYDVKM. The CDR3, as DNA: TGTGCCAGCAGTTTATCTCTAGCGGGAGGGAGAGATACGCAGTATTTT. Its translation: CASSLSLAGGRDTQYF.

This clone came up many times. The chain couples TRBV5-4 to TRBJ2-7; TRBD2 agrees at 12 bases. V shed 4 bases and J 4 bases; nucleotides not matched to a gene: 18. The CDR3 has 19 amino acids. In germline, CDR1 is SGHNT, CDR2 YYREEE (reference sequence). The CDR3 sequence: CASSGGQGRAGTSGYEQYF. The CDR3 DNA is TGTGCCAGCAGCGGGGGACAGGGGCGAGCCGGGACTAGCGGGTACGAGCAGTACTTC.

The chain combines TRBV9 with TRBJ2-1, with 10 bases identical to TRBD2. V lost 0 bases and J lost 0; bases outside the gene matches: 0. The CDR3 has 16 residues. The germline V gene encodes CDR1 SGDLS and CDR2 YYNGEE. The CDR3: CASSVGLAGSYNEQFF. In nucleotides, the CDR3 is TGTGCCAGCAGCGTAGGACTAGCGGGCTCCTACAATGAGCAGTTCTTC.

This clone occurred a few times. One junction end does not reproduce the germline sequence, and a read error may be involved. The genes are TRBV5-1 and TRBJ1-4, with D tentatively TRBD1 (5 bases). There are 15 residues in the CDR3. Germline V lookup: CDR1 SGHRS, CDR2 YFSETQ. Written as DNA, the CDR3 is TGCGCCAGCAGTTTGGGGGACCGCGACATAGAAAAACTGTTTTTT. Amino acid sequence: CASSLGDRDIEKLFF.

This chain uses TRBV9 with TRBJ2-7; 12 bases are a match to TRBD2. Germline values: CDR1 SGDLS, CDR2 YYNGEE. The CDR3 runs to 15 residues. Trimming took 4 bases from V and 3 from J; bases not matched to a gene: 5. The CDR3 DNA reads TGTGCCAGCAGCCCTCGGACTAGCGGGATCTACGAGCAGTACTTC. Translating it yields CASSPRTSGIYEQYF.

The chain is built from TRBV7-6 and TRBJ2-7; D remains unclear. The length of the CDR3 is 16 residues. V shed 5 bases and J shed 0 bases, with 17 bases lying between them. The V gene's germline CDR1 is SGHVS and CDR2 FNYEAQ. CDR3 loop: CASSPVQGRSSYEQYF. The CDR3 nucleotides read TGTGCCAGCAGCCCCGTTCAAGGCAGGAGCTCCTACGAGCAGTACTTC.

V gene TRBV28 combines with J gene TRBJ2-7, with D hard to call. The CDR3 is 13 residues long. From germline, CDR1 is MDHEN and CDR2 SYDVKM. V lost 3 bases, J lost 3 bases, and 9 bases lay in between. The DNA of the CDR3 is TGTGCCAGCAGTTTCAGGAATCACTACGAGCAGTACTTC. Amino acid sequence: CASSFRNHYEQYF.

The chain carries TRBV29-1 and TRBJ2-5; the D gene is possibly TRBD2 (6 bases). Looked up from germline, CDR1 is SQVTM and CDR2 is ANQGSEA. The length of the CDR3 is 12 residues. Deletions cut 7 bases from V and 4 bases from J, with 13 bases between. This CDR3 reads CSARLEGETQYF. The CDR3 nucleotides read TGCAGCGCCCGGCTGGAGGGAGAGACCCAGTACTTC.

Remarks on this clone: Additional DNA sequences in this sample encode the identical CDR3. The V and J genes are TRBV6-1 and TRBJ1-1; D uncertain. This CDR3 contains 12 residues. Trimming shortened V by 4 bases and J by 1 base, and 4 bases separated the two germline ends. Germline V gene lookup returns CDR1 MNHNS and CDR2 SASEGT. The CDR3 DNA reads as TGTGCCAGCAGTGGGGGGAACACTGAAGCTTTCTTT. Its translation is CASSGGNTEAFF.

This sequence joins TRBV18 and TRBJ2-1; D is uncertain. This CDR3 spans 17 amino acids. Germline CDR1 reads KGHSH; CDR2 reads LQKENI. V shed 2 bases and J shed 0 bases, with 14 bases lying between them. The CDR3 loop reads CASSPFLTTDSYNEQFF. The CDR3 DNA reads TGTGCCAGCTCACCATTTCTGACGACCGACTCCTACAATGAGCAGTTCTTC.